This TCR beta chain appears in the sequencing data of a study of blood T cell repertoires in COVID-19. Study summary: Specimens from acute and convalescent COVID-19 originated in the United States, Italy and Spain.

As processed by the authors: The authors estimated nucleated cell counts from reference gene primer amplification. Assay used: immunoSEQ multiplex PCR; TCRdb lists only in-frame clones, some missing. The DNA gave D and trimming, while V, J and clone size come from that table. The table lists 180,000 or so clones, 70% to 90% of them singletons. The germline V gene has CDR1 SQVTM and CDR2 ANQGSEA. Trimming shortened V by 4 bases and J by 8 bases, and 17 bases separated the two germline ends. This CDR3 contains 14 residues. This chain joins TRBV29-1 and TRBJ1-4, with D possibly TRBD1 on 5 matching bases. This sequence originates from an older person with COVID-19, enrolled during active disease. Input material: peripheral blood. CDR3 protein: CSVVTVGLGEKLFF. In DNA form, the CDR3 reads TGCAGCGTTGTGACAGTCGGGTTAGGAGAAAAACTGTTTTTT.